These T cell receptor beta chains were read from a single sample in a study of cytomegalovirus exposure and HLA in healthy donors. Repertoires were generated with immunoSEQ multiplex PCR, while TCRdb's copy carries only in-frame clones and drops some. Among roughly 160,000 clones listed, roughly 83% were seen once. The sequencing input was PBMCs. Receptors originate from a boy younger than 10 in good health and CMV-seronegative. Both conserved end residues are part of each CDR3. Fields, in order: CDR3 length, J gene, V gene, D gene, clone size, CDR3 protein, CDR3 DNA. A D gene is named only where the DNA matches it firmly. Not every row has a clone size; where given, it reads once, few, many or a size class.

len: 15; j_gene: TRBJ2-4; v_gene: TRBV2; d_gene: -; abundance: -; CDR3aa: CASSVSVLAKNIQYF; CDR3nt: TGTGCCAGCAGTGTGTCCGTACTAGCCAAAAACATTCAGTACTTC
len: 14; j_gene: TRBJ2-2; v_gene: TRBV7-2; d_gene: TRBD1; abundance: -; CDR3aa: CASSRQGRTGELFF; CDR3nt: TGTGCCAGCAGTAGACAGGGTCGCACCGGGGAGCTGTTTTTT
len: 14; j_gene: TRBJ2-2; v_gene: TRBV5-1; d_gene: -; abundance: -; CDR3aa: CASSLGTATGELFF; CDR3nt: TGCGCCAGCAGCTTGGGGACAGCCACCGGGGAGCTGTTTTTT
len: 14; j_gene: TRBJ1-5; v_gene: TRBV6-1; d_gene: TRBD1; abundance: -; CDR3aa: CASSVQGAAQPQHF; CDR3nt: TGTGCCAGCAGTGTACAGGGGGCGGCTCAGCCCCAGCATTTT
len: 15; j_gene: TRBJ1-2; v_gene: TRBV6-1; d_gene: TRBD1; abundance: -; CDR3aa: CASQGQGAYSYGYTF; CDR3nt: TGTGCCAGCCAAGGACAGGGGGCTTACTCCTATGGCTACACCTTC
len: 15; j_gene: TRBJ2-2; v_gene: TRBV18; d_gene: -; abundance: once; CDR3aa: CASSTKGGPTGELFF; CDR3nt: TGTGCCAGCTCAACGAAGGGGGGGCCAACCGGGGAGCTGTTTTTT
len: 16; j_gene: TRBJ2-3; v_gene: TRBV14; d_gene: -; abundance: once; CDR3aa: CASSLKQGYAGDTQYF; CDR3nt: TGTGCCAGCAGCCTAAAACAGGGCTACGCAGGAGATACGCAGTATTTT
len: 16; j_gene: TRBJ1-4; v_gene: TRBV6-1; d_gene: -; abundance: -; CDR3aa: CASSEGQARRNEKLFF; CDR3nt: TGTGCCAGCAGTGAAGGACAGGCCCGCCGGAATGAAAAACTGTTTTTT
len: 14; j_gene: TRBJ2-4; v_gene: TRBV7-9; d_gene: -; abundance: -; CDR3aa: CASSSGAAKNIQYF; CDR3nt: TGTGCCAGCAGCTCAGGTGCCGCCAAAAACATTCAGTACTTC
len: 15; j_gene: TRBJ2-7; v_gene: TRBV5-6; d_gene: -; abundance: -; CDR3aa: CASSSGGEASYEQYF; CDR3nt: TGTGCCAGCAGCTCAGGAGGGGAGGCCTCCTACGAGCAGTACTTC
len: 14; j_gene: TRBJ2-2; v_gene: TRBV2; d_gene: TRBD2; abundance: -; CDR3aa: CASGGLAGTGELFF; CDR3nt: TGTGCCAGCGGGGGACTAGCGGGAACCGGGGAGCTGTTTTTT
len: 14; j_gene: TRBJ2-5; v_gene: TRBV4-3; d_gene: -; abundance: -; CDR3aa: CASSQAAQRETQYF; CDR3nt: TGCGCCAGCAGCCAAGCGGCTCAGCGAGAGACCCAGTACTTC
len: 17; j_gene: TRBJ2-2; v_gene: TRBV7-9; d_gene: TRBD2; abundance: -; CDR3aa: CASSTGLAAMNTGELFF; CDR3nt: TGTGCCAGCAGCACGGGACTAGCGGCAATGAACACCGGGGAGCTGTTTTTT
len: 15; j_gene: TRBJ2-7; v_gene: TRBV5-6; d_gene: -; abundance: -; CDR3aa: CASSLLTGTLIEQYF; CDR3nt: TGTGCCAGCAGCTTGTTGACGGGAACTCTTATCGAGCAGTACTTC
len: 14; j_gene: TRBJ2-7; v_gene: TRBV4-1; d_gene: -; abundance: -; CDR3aa: CASSQEIQGYEQYF; CDR3nt: TGCGCCAGCAGCCAAGAAATCCAGGGCTACGAGCAGTACTTC
len: 17; j_gene: TRBJ2-5; v_gene: TRBV21-1; d_gene: -; abundance: -; CDR3aa: CASSKGCTEGSPETQYF; CDR3nt: TGTGCCAGCAGCAAAGGGTGTACTGAGGGATCCCCAGAGACCCAGTACTTC
len: 12; j_gene: TRBJ1-1; v_gene: TRBV30; d_gene: TRBD1; abundance: -; CDR3aa: CAWRQGATEAFF; CDR3nt: TGTGCCTGGAGGCAGGGGGCAACTGAAGCTTTCTTT
len: 15; j_gene: TRBJ2-3; v_gene: TRBV28; d_gene: TRBD1; abundance: -; CDR3aa: CASSFQGARKDTQYF; CDR3nt: TGTGCCAGCAGTTTCCAGGGGGCGCGGAAAGATACGCAGTATTTT